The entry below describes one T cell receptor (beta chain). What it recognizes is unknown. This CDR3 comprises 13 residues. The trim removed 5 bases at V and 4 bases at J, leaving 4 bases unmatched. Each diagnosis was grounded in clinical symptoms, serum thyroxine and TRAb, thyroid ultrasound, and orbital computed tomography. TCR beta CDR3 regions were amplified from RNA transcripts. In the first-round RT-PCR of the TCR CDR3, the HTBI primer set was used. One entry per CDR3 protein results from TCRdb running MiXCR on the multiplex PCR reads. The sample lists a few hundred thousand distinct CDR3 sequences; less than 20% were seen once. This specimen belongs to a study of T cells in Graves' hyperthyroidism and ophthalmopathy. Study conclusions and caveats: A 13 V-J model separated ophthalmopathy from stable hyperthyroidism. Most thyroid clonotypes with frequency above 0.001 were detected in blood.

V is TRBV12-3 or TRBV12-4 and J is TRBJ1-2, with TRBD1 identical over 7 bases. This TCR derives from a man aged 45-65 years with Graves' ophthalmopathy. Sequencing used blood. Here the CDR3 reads CASSKDRSYGYTF. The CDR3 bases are TGTGCCAGCAGTAAGGACAGGAGCTATGGCTACACCTTC.